The 22 T cell receptor beta chains listed next were all sequenced from one sample in a study of blood T cell repertoires in COVID-19. Clones were sequenced by immunoSEQ multiplex PCR, and TCRdb holds only the in-frame ones, with some missing. The data contain 410,000 or so clones, around nine tenths of them seen just once; the ten biggest clones take up 1.5% to 1.8%. Source material: peripheral blood. Source of these receptors: a woman in her thirties or forties with COVID-19, enrolled during active disease.

The J gene is TRBJ1-1, the V gene TRBV2; no clear D. Per the germline V gene, CDR1 is SNHLY and CDR2 is FYNNEI. There are 14 residues in the CDR3. V lost 10 bases and J 4 bases, leaving 19 bases between the germline ends. CDR3 in DNA: TGTGCCACCGTCGCGTCAATATATAGCACTGAAGCTTTCTTT. Amino acid sequence: CATVASIYSTEAFF. The full variable domain, its missing parts supplied by reference TRBV2 and TRBJ1-1, is EPEVTQTPSHQVTQMGQEVILRCVPISNHLYFYWYRQILGQKVEFLVSFYNNEISEKSEIFDDQFSVERPDGSNFTLKIRSTKLEDSAMYFCATVASIYSTEAFFGQGTRLTVV.

The chain is built from TRBV7-2 and TRBJ2-7, with a possible D match to TRBD1 (6 bases). Germline CDR1 and CDR2: SGHTA and FQGNSA. The CDR3 runs to 15 residues. With 0 bases removed from V and 3 bases from J, the gap between germline ends came to 12 bases. CDR3 region: CASSLAATGFYEQYF. CDR3 coding DNA: TGTGCCAGCAGCTTAGCCGCGACAGGCTTCTACGAGCAGTACTTC.

The chain joins TRBV7-8 to TRBJ1-5, with 10 bases fitting TRBD1. The CDR3 has 20 residues. Trimming removed 0 bases from V and 1 base from J; junction bases left unmatched: 12. Germline lookup yields CDR1 SGHVS and CDR2 FQNEAQ. The CDR3 loop is CASSLAAGTGAKGSNQPQHF. The CDR3 bases are TGTGCCAGCAGCTTAGCCGCCGGGACAGGGGCTAAGGGGAGCAATCAGCCCCAGCATTTT.

This clone has only one observation. The chain recombines TRBV19 with TRBJ1-1, with TRBD1 matching over 9 bases. The germline V gene encodes CDR1 LNHDA and CDR2 SQIVND (reference sequence). V lost 6 bases, J lost 8 bases, and 7 bases stayed unmatched. The CDR3 length is 13 residues. DNA of the CDR3: TGTGCCAGTAGCTGGACAGGGGTCTCAGAAGCTTTCTTT. This codes for CASSWTGVSEAFF.

CDR3 residues: CASSEQGGDNQPQHF. CDR3 coding DNA: TGTGCCAGCTCAGAACAGGGGGGGGACAATCAGCCCCAGCATTTT. The rearrangement joins TRBV18 to TRBJ1-5; 8 bases match TRBD1. V was pared by 5 bases and J by 3 bases, with 6 bases of the junction left unmatched. The CDR3 covers 15 residues. Germline values: CDR1 KGHSH, CDR2 LQKENI.

The chain has TRBV5-6 and TRBJ1-6; D is uncertain. Trimming took off 0 bases at V and 5 bases at J, with 6 bases between the two ends. Per the germline V gene, CDR1 is SGHDT and CDR2 is YYEEEE. The CDR3 extends over 14 amino acids. CDR3 bases: TGTGCCAGCAGCTTGGGAGGGAATAATTCACCCCTCCACTTT. Translated, it gives CASSLGGNNSPLHF.

The V gene is TRBV2, the J gene TRBJ2-7; 7 positions match TRBD1. The CDR3 spans 11 residues. J gave up 6 bases and V 8 bases, and 4 bases lay outside the gene matches. The germline V gene has CDR1 SNHLY and CDR2 FYNNEI. The CDR3 sequence is CASCGQAEQYF. The CDR3 coding sequence is TGTGCCAGCTGCGGACAGGCCGAGCAGTACTTC.

V usage is TRBV24-1 and J usage is TRBJ1-5; D perhaps matches TRBD1 (6 bases). V was trimmed by 2 bases and J by 3 bases, leaving 10 bases between them. This CDR3 has 15 amino acids. Germline values: CDR1 KGHDR, CDR2 SFDVKD. CDR3 sequence (DNA): TGTGCCACCAGTGATTGGGGGCCACTCAATCAGCCCCAGCATTTT. Its translation is CATSDWGPLNQPQHF.

This chain links TRBV5-1 with TRBJ2-5; D perhaps matches TRBD2 (5 bases). V dropped 6 bases and J dropped 9 bases, with 6 bases sitting between them. CDR1 is SGHRS, CDR2 YFSETQ, per germline. This CDR3 is built from 9 residues. The CDR3 DNA sequence: TGCGCCAGCAACGGGGCCCAGTACTTC. It encodes CASNGAQYF. Variable domain in full (rest from reference TRBV5-1 and TRBJ2-5): KAGVTQTPRYLIKTRGQQVTLSCSPISGHRSVSWYQQTPGQGLQFLFEYFSETQRNKGNFPGRFSGRQFSNSRSEMNVSTLELGDSALYLCASNGAQYFGPGTRLLVL.

This chain uses TRBV4-1 with TRBJ1-6; TRBD1 matches 8 bases. V gave up 1 base and J gave up 8 bases; unmatched junction bases: 10. This CDR3 region has 17 residues. Germline V gives CDR1 MGHRA, CDR2 YSYEKL. The CDR3 DNA sequence: TGCGCCAGCAGCCAAGCTCTATCAGGACAGGGTGATTCACCCCTCCACTTT. Translated: CASSQALSGQGDSPLHF.

The V gene is TRBV5-1, the J gene TRBJ1-1; TRBD1 might be the D (5 bases). The V gene's germline CDR1 is SGHRS and CDR2 YFSETQ. V was trimmed by 6 bases and J by 0 bases, leaving 12 bases between them. The CDR3 contains 14 residues. The CDR3 DNA follows: TGCGCCAGCACTCCAGGGAGGATGAACACTGAAGCTTTCTTT. Translated, it gives CASTPGRMNTEAFF.

This chain connects TRBV28 to TRBJ2-7, with D possibly TRBD1 on 6 matching bases. V lost 7 bases and J 3 bases, leaving 16 bases between the germline ends. CDR1 is MDHEN and CDR2 is SYDVKM in the germline V gene. This CDR3 contains 14 residues. CDR3 bases: TGTGCCAGCACCTCGATCCAGGGGCTCTACGAGCAGTACTTC. Translating gives CASTSIQGLYEQYF.

The chain employs TRBV9 and TRBJ1-2; D is possibly TRBD1 (6 bases). Germline CDR1 and CDR2: SGDLS and YYNGEE. V lost 4 bases and J 0 bases, leaving 10 bases between the germline ends. The length of the CDR3 is 14 residues. The CDR3 sequence is CASSQQGSNYGYTF. In DNA form, the CDR3 reads TGTGCCAGCAGCCAACAGGGTTCTAACTATGGCTACACCTTC.

V gene TRBV29-1 combines with J gene TRBJ2-1; 8 bases are a match to TRBD1. V was pared by 3 bases and J by 5 bases, with 9 bases of the junction left unmatched. Germline V gene sequence: CDR1 SQVTM, CDR2 ANQGSEA. This CDR3 has 15 amino acids. The DNA for the CDR3 is TGCAGCGTTGAGACAGGGGTTGCAAGGGACAATGAGCAGTTCTTC. It yields the protein CSVETGVARDNEQFF.

V gene TRBV5-1 combines with J gene TRBJ1-4; D uncertain. V shed 0 bases and J shed 3 bases, with 6 bases lying between them. There are 14 residues in the CDR3. Germline V CDR1 and CDR2: SGHRS, YFSETQ. This CDR3 reads CASSLGASNEKLFF. CDR3 DNA: TGCGCCAGCAGCTTGGGCGCTTCTAATGAAAAACTGTTTTTT.

The V call is TRBV28, the J call TRBJ1-1, with no clear D. Germline V gives CDR1 MDHEN, CDR2 SYDVKM. There are 11 residues in the CDR3. V was trimmed by 1 base and J by 10 bases, leaving 7 bases between them. The DNA for the CDR3 is TGTGCCAGCAGTTTATTAGGGAGAGCTTTCTTT. This gives the protein CASSLLGRAFF.

The rearrangement joins TRBV10-3 to TRBJ1-1; no reliable D call. Germline V gene data show CDR1 as ENHRY and CDR2 as SYGVKD. This CDR3 has 14 amino acids. The germline V and J ends were trimmed by 6 bases and 6 bases, with 17 bases remaining between them. CDR3 bases: TGTGCCATCAGGGTTGAGGCTCAAATCGCTGAAGCTTTCTTT. It yields the protein CAIRVEAQIAEAFF.

The chain uses TRBV7-9 and TRBJ1-1; 9 bases match TRBD1. The J segment lost 7 bases and the V segment lost 5 bases, leaving 8 bases of the junction unmatched. This CDR3 region has 14 residues. The germline V gene encodes CDR1 SEHNR and CDR2 FQNEAQ (reference sequence). CDR3 residues: CASSPWRQGDEAFF. DNA of the CDR3: TGTGCCAGCAGCCCCTGGAGACAGGGGGATGAAGCTTTCTTT.

This chain uses TRBV19 with TRBJ1-4, with a tentative D call TRBD1 (6 bases). Trimming took off 7 bases at V and 7 bases at J, with 16 bases between the two ends. The CDR3 totals 14 residues. Germline CDR1 LNHDA, CDR2 SQIVND (reference sequence). Written as DNA, the CDR3 is TGTGCCAGTAATAAGGGACAATTCGGTGAAAAACTGTTTTTT. Its protein is CASNKGQFGEKLFF.

The chain uses TRBV6-6 and TRBJ1-1; no reliable D call. The CDR3 totals 13 residues. Per the germline V gene, CDR1 is MNHNY and CDR2 is SVGAGI (reference sequence). V shed 5 bases and J shed 0 bases, with 7 bases lying between them. CDR3 in amino acids: CASSPGMNTEAFF. The CDR3 DNA is TGTGCCAGCAGTCCGGGGATGAACACTGAAGCTTTCTTT.

V and J are TRBV9 and TRBJ2-7; 7 bases match TRBD1. The CDR3 has 14 residues. The trim removed 3 bases at V and 7 bases at J, leaving 10 bases unmatched. The germline V gene has CDR1 SGDLS and CDR2 YYNGEE. CDR3 in DNA: TGTGCCAGCAGCGCAGGGACAGATGTGGAAGAGCAGTACTTC. Protein sequence: CASSAGTDVEEQYF.

The chain joins TRBV20-1 to TRBJ2-7, with D perhaps TRBD1 (7 bases). The V gene's germline CDR1 is DFQATT and CDR2 SNEGSKA (reference sequence). The germline V and J ends were trimmed by 3 bases and 6 bases, with 15 bases remaining between them. The CDR3 is 13 amino acids. This chain's CDR3 is CSASGQGGREQYF. In DNA, the CDR3 is TGCAGTGCTAGTGGCCAGGGGGGTCGCGAGCAGTACTTC.